In its sample, the clone carrying this T cell receptor (beta chain) was seen a few times. Its matching antigen is unknown. This CDR3 spans 15 amino acids. V was pared by 0 bases and J by 1 base, with 7 bases between. Germline CDR1 and CDR2: MDHEN and SYDVKM. The sample originates from a study of blood T cells in healthy people across ages. Whole-study findings and limits: Higher diversity and more naive CD4+ cells were features of long-lived donors, compared to aged donors. Investigators treated diversity estimates from one million T cells as underestimates.

The authors ran a second PCR of about 6 to 11 cycles using a sample-barcoded 5' primer and a J-beta primer mix. MiXCR was run by TCRdb on the 5' RACE reads, yielding one entry per CDR3 protein. Among 1.2 million to 1.5 million distinct CDR3 sequences listed, roughly 60% were seen once. No fewer than 7 million PBMCs went into each sample. The sequence was obtained from a man between 18 and 29 years old in good health. Sequencing was done on a sample of blood. The chain has TRBV28 and TRBJ2-4; possibly TRBD2 for D (6 bases). Here the CDR3 reads CASSLWEGAKNIQYF. CDR3 DNA: TGTGCCAGCAGTTTATGGGAGGGGGCCAAAAACATTCAGTACTTC.